What follows are 32 T cell receptor beta chains derived from one specimen sequenced in a study of chemoradiotherapy in HPV16-positive cancers. Clones were read by immunoSEQ multiplex PCR, and TCRdb kept only the in-frame ones, dropping some. Of about 32,000 clones detected, roughly 88% appear once; the ten largest clones hold under 5.5%. The sequencing used blood, collected from a patient who underwent chemoradiotherapy. These receptors were obtained from a human donor with HPV-associated anogenital cancer.

This chain connects TRBV27 to TRBJ1-1; 7 bases are a match to TRBD1. The CDR3 is 14 amino acids. V lost 6 bases, J lost 4 bases, and 8 bases stayed unmatched. Germline CDR1 MNHEY, CDR2 SMNVEV (reference sequence). Here the CDR3 DNA reads TGTGCCAGCAGCCGACAGACAGGGAGCACTGAAGCTTTCTTT. Its protein is CASSRQTGSTEAFF.

The V call is TRBV9, the J call TRBJ2-7; 7 nucleotides line up with TRBD2. From germline, CDR1 is SGDLS and CDR2 YYNGEE. This CDR3 region has 16 residues. The J segment lost 2 bases and the V segment lost 3 bases, leaving 11 bases of the junction unmatched. The CDR3 is CASSDRLGGSPYEQYF. CDR3 DNA: TGTGCCAGCAGCGACCGACTGGGGGGGTCCCCCTACGAGCAGTACTTC.

V and J are TRBV5-1 and TRBJ1-1, with unresolved D. The germline V gene encodes CDR1 SGHRS and CDR2 YFSETQ. The CDR3 extends over 14 amino acids. The germline V and J ends were trimmed by 0 bases and 5 bases, with 11 bases remaining between them. CDR3 in DNA: TGCGCCAGCAGCTTGGACAGCTTGGGGACTGAAGCTTTCTTT. Translated, it gives CASSLDSLGTEAFF.

The chain has TRBV7-2 and TRBJ2-2; no definite D call. Germline V gives CDR1 SGHTA, CDR2 FQGNSA. The CDR3 length is 14 residues. Trimming left V 6 bases short and J 0 bases short, with 8 bases between. The CDR3 DNA reads TGTGCCAGCAGTCTACAGTCGAACACCGGGGAGCTGTTTTTT. Encoded protein: CASSLQSNTGELFF.

The genes are TRBV5-6 and TRBJ1-1; D remains unclear. Trimming left V 5 bases short and J 7 bases short, with 12 bases between. The CDR3 has 12 amino acids. The germline V gene has CDR1 SGHDT and CDR2 YYEEEE. The CDR3 region is CASRPGSGEAFF. The CDR3 DNA reads TGTGCCAGCAGGCCTGGGTCAGGTGAAGCTTTCTTT.

V gene TRBV11-1 combines with J gene TRBJ1-2, with TRBD1 identical over 10 bases. This CDR3 spans 16 amino acids. After removal of 5 bases from V and 4 bases from J, the junction contained 10 bases not matched to a gene. CDR1 is SGHAT, CDR2 FQDESV, per germline (reference sequence). CDR3 in amino acids: CASSANIGQGGYGYTF. In DNA, the CDR3 is TGTGCCAGCAGCGCCAACATCGGACAGGGGGGCTATGGCTACACCTTC.

This clone showed up just once. This chain connects TRBV27 to TRBJ2-1; 8 bases align to TRBD1. Losses at the gene ends were 5 bases for V and 6 bases for J; bases not matched to a gene: 3. The CDR3 has 13 amino acids. Germline V gives CDR1 MNHEY, CDR2 SMNVEV (reference sequence). In nucleotides, the CDR3 is TGTGCCAGCAGTCTAGGGACAGGCAATGAGCAGTTCTTC. Residues: CASSLGTGNEQFF.

The V and J genes are TRBV2 and TRBJ2-3; D remains ambiguous. Germline V gives CDR1 SNHLY, CDR2 FYNNEI. This CDR3 is 17 amino acids long. The V and J ends lost 2 bases and 4 bases respectively, with 19 bases between them. The CDR3 protein is CASSEFSSTRRPDTQYF. Here the CDR3 DNA reads TGTGCCAGCAGTGAATTCTCGTCGACCCGCCGGCCAGATACGCAGTATTTT.

The chain is built from TRBV7-6 and TRBJ2-4, with D possibly matching TRBD2 (6 bases). Per the germline V gene, CDR1 is SGHVS and CDR2 is FNYEAQ. V dropped 1 base and J dropped 6 bases, with 13 bases sitting between them. The CDR3 covers 15 residues. CDR3 loop: CASSLGGGILNIQYF. The CDR3 coding sequence is TGTGCCAGCAGCTTAGGTGGGGGGATTCTAAACATTCAGTACTTC.

The genes are TRBV15 and TRBJ2-1; D is possibly TRBD2 (5 bases). The V end lost 1 base, the J end lost 7 bases, and 11 bases lay between the germline ends. CDR3 size: 14 residues. Germline values: CDR1 LNHNV, CDR2 YYDKDF (reference sequence). The DNA of the CDR3 is TGTGCCACCAGCAGAGTTAGGGAGTCTAATGAGCAGTTCTTC. Amino acids: CATSRVRESNEQFF. The variable domain in full, with the rest retrieved from reference TRBV15 and TRBJ2-1, is DAMVIQNPRYQVTQFGKPVTLSCSQTLNHNVMYWYQQKSSQAPKLLFHYYDKDFNNEADTPDNFQSRRPNTSFCFLDIRSPGLGDTAMYLCATSRVRESNEQFFGPGTRLTVL.

The genes are TRBV5-1 and TRBJ1-6, with D hard to call. The V gene's germline CDR1 is SGHRS and CDR2 YFSETQ. V lost 0 bases and J 5 bases, leaving 9 bases between the germline ends. The CDR3 has 15 residues. CDR3 bases: TGCGCCAGCAGCTTGGGTGCCGCCAATAATTCACCCCTCCACTTT. The encoded protein is CASSLGAANNSPLHF.

The V gene is TRBV15, the J gene TRBJ1-4, with unresolved D. The germline CDR1 and CDR2 sequences are LNHNV and YYDKDF (reference sequence). V was clipped by 0 bases and J by 2 bases, with 13 bases between them. The CDR3 covers 17 residues. CDR3 in amino acids: CATSRDALGATNEKLFF. DNA for the CDR3: TGTGCCACCAGCAGAGATGCCTTGGGAGCGACTAATGAAAAACTGTTTTTT.

This chain uses TRBV6-6 with TRBJ2-3; no clear D gene. The CDR3 consists of 13 residues. Germline CDR1 and CDR2: MNHNY and SVGAGI (reference sequence). With 0 bases removed from V and 3 bases from J, the gap between germline ends came to 4 bases. The DNA of the CDR3 is TGTGCCAGCAGTTACTCGTCGACAGATACGCAGTATTTT. Translating it yields CASSYSSTDTQYF.

The J gene is TRBJ1-2, the V gene TRBV30, with a possible D match to TRBD1 (5 bases). Germline assignment: CDR1 GTSNPN and CDR2 SVGIG (reference sequence). The CDR3 is 11 amino acids. In DNA, the CDR3 is TGTGCTTGCGGAGGGGACTATGGCTACACCTTC. Protein product: CACGGDYGYTF.

V gene TRBV2 combines with J gene TRBJ1-6, with TRBD1 identical over 7 bases. The length of the CDR3 is 15 residues. Germline values: CDR1 SNHLY, CDR2 FYNNEI. V was pared by 6 bases and J by 8 bases, with 10 bases of the junction left unmatched. The CDR3 loop reads CASREDRFSDSPLHF. The DNA for the CDR3 is TGTGCCAGCAGAGAGGACAGGTTTTCGGATTCACCCCTCCACTTT.

The gene calls are TRBV19 and TRBJ1-4; D uncertain. The CDR3 sequence is 15 residues long. In germline, CDR1 is LNHDA, CDR2 SQIVND (reference sequence). Trimming took off 6 bases at V and 6 bases at J, with 17 bases between the two ends. Written as DNA, the CDR3 is TGTGCCAGTAGATCCCAGGCCGCTGCGGATGAAAAACTGTTTTTT. It codes for CASRSQAAADEKLFF.

The genes are TRBV28 and TRBJ2-7; D ambiguous. The CDR3 contains 13 residues. V dropped 7 bases and J dropped 2 bases, with 12 bases sitting between them. The germline V gene encodes CDR1 MDHEN and CDR2 SYDVKM. DNA of the CDR3: TGTGCCAGCACAAGGCAGCTGACCTACGAGCAGTACTTC. Residues: CASTRQLTYEQYF.

The rearrangement uses TRBV11-2 and TRBJ1-1, with D uncertain. The germline gives CDR1 SGHAT, CDR2 FQNNGV. V lost 3 bases and J 1 base, leaving 6 bases between the germline ends. This CDR3 contains 13 residues. The CDR3 region has the DNA TGTGCCAGCAGCTTCCAAGGGAACACTGAAGCTTTCTTT. It codes for CASSFQGNTEAFF.

V is TRBV19 and J is TRBJ2-2; perhaps TRBD2 as D (5 bases). V lost 2 bases, J lost 7 bases, and 8 bases lay in between. Germline loops: CDR1 LNHDA, CDR2 SQIVND (reference sequence). The CDR3 runs to 13 residues. This CDR3 is CASSILGSGELFF. In nucleotides, the CDR3 is TGTGCCAGTAGTATACTGGGGAGCGGGGAGCTGTTTTTT. The full variable domain, rest sourced from reference TRBV19 and TRBJ2-2, is DGGITQSPKYLFRKEGQNVTLSCEQNLNHDAMYWYRQDPGQGLRLIYYSQIVNDFQKGDIAEGYSVSREKKESFPLTVTSAQKNPTAFYLCASSILGSGELFFGEGSRLTVL.

J is TRBJ2-6 and V is TRBV5-1; D uncertain. Germline V gene data show CDR1 as SGHRS and CDR2 as YFSETQ. This CDR3 spans 16 amino acids. V was cut by 0 bases and J by 0 bases, with 7 bases left in between. The CDR3 protein is CASSLVVSSGANVLTF. The CDR3 nucleotides are TGCGCCAGCAGCTTGGTCGTCAGCTCTGGGGCCAACGTCCTGACTTTC.

V gene TRBV14 combines with J gene TRBJ1-5; a weak D match, TRBD1 (6 bases). Trimming took 7 bases from V and 4 from J, leaving 20 bases between them. The CDR3 totals 16 residues. Germline V gene sequence: CDR1 SGHDN, CDR2 FVKESK. CDR3 sequence (DNA): TGTGCCAGCACCTTAGGGGCCGGAGGGGGGAATCAGCCCCAGCATTTT. This gives the protein CASTLGAGGGNQPQHF.

The gene calls are TRBV11-2 and TRBJ2-1; D possibly matches TRBD1 or TRBD2 (5 bases each). The length of the CDR3 is 12 residues. Germline lookup yields CDR1 SGHAT and CDR2 FQNNGV. Trimming cost V 1 base and J 9 bases, with 7 bases left between them. The CDR3 DNA reads TGTGCCAGCAGCTTAGCTGGGGGTGAGCAGTTCTTC. Translating gives CASSLAGGEQFF.

This chain connects TRBV19 to TRBJ2-1; 10 nucleotides align to TRBD2. Germline V gene lookup returns CDR1 LNHDA and CDR2 SQIVND (reference sequence). The ends lost 7 bases at V and 3 bases at J; junction bases unmatched: 3. CDR3 length: 14 residues. The CDR3 coding sequence is TGTGCCAGTAACGAGCGGGGGGGCTACAATGAGCAGTTCTTC. Amino acid sequence: CASNERGGYNEQFF.

The chain combines TRBV7-8 with TRBJ1-1; tentative D call: TRBD1 (5 bases). The V end lost 3 bases, the J end lost 4 bases, and 12 bases lay between the germline ends. Germline values: CDR1 SGHVS, CDR2 FQNEAQ. CDR3 length: 14 residues. Here the CDR3 reads CASSFPGIPTEAFF. Written as DNA, the CDR3 is TGTGCCAGCAGCTTCCCAGGGATACCCACTGAAGCTTTCTTT.

This sequence joins TRBV28 and TRBJ2-7; 11 nucleotides match TRBD2. V was pared by 5 bases and J by 4 bases, with 10 bases of the junction left unmatched. Germline CDR1 MDHEN, CDR2 SYDVKM. The CDR3 has 16 residues. CDR3 nucleotides: TGTGCCAGCAGTCCACCGGTGGGGACTAGCGGATACGAGCAGTACTTC. This encodes CASSPPVGTSGYEQYF.

The V and J genes are TRBV4-1 and TRBJ2-1, with 7 bases lining up with TRBD2. V lost 4 bases and J lost 0; bases outside the gene matches: 0. The germline gives CDR1 MGHRA, CDR2 YSYEKL. The CDR3 covers 14 residues. CDR3 in amino acids: CASSPGGSYNEQFF. The CDR3, as DNA: TGCGCCAGCAGCCCGGGGGGCTCCTACAATGAGCAGTTCTTC.

The genes are TRBV5-1 and TRBJ1-4, with 10 positions matching TRBD1. Germline CDR1 and CDR2: SGHRS and YFSETQ. This CDR3 has 13 residues. The junction had 3 bases not matched to a gene; V was cut back by 5 bases and J by 8 bases. The CDR3 nucleotides read TGCGCCAGCAGTCGGACAGGGGGGGAAAAACTGTTTTTT. It translates to CASSRTGGEKLFF.

This chain uses TRBV7-6 with TRBJ2-7, with D tentatively TRBD1 (6 bases). This CDR3 comprises 15 residues. Germline CDR1 and CDR2: SGHVS and FNYEAQ. The V gene lost 1 base and the J gene lost 9 bases, with 19 bases spanning the gap. The CDR3 DNA reads as TGTGCCAGCAGCTTAGATGGGACAAGGGGTTCTTGGCAGTACTTC. It is translated as CASSLDGTRGSWQYF.

This clone was picked up one time. This CDR3 is CASSLASGTYEQYF. In DNA, the CDR3 is TGCGCCAGCAGCTTGGCCTCGGGGACCTACGAGCAGTACTTC. The gene calls are TRBV5-1 and TRBJ2-7, with a weak D call TRBD2 (5 bases). The CDR3 spans 14 residues. Germline lookup yields CDR1 SGHRS and CDR2 YFSETQ. V gave up 0 bases and J gave up 2 bases, with 9 bases separating them.

The chain is built from TRBV6-4 and TRBJ1-2, with no clear D. Trimming pared 3 bases from V and 2 bases from J, leaving 10 bases between. Germline CDR1 and CDR2: MRHNA and SNTAGT. The CDR3 loop spans 14 amino acids. The CDR3 bases are TGTGCCAGCAGTGAGGAGGGTGGAAACTATGGCTACACCTTC. The encoded protein is CASSEEGGNYGYTF.

This clone was detected once. This rearrangement joins TRBV19 to TRBJ1-5, with D possibly being TRBD1 (6 bases). The CDR3 extends over 14 amino acids. V lost 4 bases and J lost 5, with 12 bases in between. CDR1 and CDR2 (germline): LNHDA, SQIVND (reference sequence). CDR3 loop: CASSNRVNYQPQHF. For the CDR3, the DNA is TGTGCCAGTAGTAACAGGGTTAATTATCAGCCCCAGCATTTT. The full variable domain, rest sourced from reference TRBV19 and TRBJ1-5, is DGGITQSPKYLFRKEGQNVTLSCEQNLNHDAMYWYRQDPGQGLRLIYYSQIVNDFQKGDIAEGYSVSREKKESFPLTVTSAQKNPTAFYLCASSNRVNYQPQHFGDGTRLSIL.

V usage is TRBV7-3 and J usage is TRBJ2-4; the D is unclear. The CDR3 has 13 amino acids. The germline V gene has CDR1 SGHTA and CDR2 FQGTGA. Trimming removed 1 base at V and 6 bases at J, with 7 bases between. The CDR3 loop is CASSLRTRNIQYF. CDR3 in DNA: TGTGCCAGCAGCTTAAGGACCCGAAACATTCAGTACTTC.